The TCR beta chain under discussion was sequenced for a study of blood T cell repertoires in COVID-19. The protocol was immunoSEQ multiplex PCR, while the TCRdb copy is restricted to in-frame clones and leaves out a portion. The table records about 47,000 clones, about 81% of them present only once. The V gene lost 1 base and the J gene lost 5 bases, with 6 bases spanning the gap. The CDR3 consists of 13 residues. CDR1 is SGHNT and CDR2 is YYREEE in the germline V gene (reference sequence). In its sample, this clone was seen a few times. What was sequenced was peripheral blood. The genes are TRBV5-4 and TRBJ1-4, with D perhaps matching TRBD1 (6 bases). The TCR was taken from a human donor with acute or convalescent COVID-19. The donor label of this sample is uncertain. This chain's CDR3 is CASSLTGNEKLFF. The CDR3 DNA reads TGTGCCAGCAGCTTGACAGGGAATGAAAAACTGTTTTTT.